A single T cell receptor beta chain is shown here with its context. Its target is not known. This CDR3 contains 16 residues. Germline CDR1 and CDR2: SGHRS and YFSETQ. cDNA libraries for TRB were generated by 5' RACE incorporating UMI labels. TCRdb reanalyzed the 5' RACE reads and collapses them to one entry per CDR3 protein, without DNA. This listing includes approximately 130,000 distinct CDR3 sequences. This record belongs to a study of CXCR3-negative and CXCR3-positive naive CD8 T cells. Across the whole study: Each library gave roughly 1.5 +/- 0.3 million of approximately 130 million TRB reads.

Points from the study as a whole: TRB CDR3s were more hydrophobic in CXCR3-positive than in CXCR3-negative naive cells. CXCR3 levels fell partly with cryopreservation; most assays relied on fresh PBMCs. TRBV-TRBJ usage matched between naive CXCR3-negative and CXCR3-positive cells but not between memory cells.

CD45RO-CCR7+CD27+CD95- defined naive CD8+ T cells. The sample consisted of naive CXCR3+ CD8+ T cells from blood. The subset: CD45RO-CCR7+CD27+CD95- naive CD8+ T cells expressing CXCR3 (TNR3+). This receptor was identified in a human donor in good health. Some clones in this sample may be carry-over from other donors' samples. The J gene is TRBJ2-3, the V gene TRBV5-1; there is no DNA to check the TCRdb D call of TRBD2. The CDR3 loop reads CASSLGWARTQDTQYF.